Described below is a single TCR beta chain sequence and its context. The sample is drawn from a study of blood T cell repertoires in COVID-19. Study at large: Both acute and convalescent COVID-19 samples were obtained from the United States, Italy and Spain. T cells, B-cell-depleted T cells, or PBMCs provided the cDNA or gDNA that served as material.

Original analysis: Estimation of nucleated cell counts relied on the amplification of reference gene primers. Clones were read by immunoSEQ multiplex PCR, and TCRdb kept only the in-frame ones, dropping some. That table furnishes V, J and clone size, whereas the DNA furnished D and trimming. The sample consists of 300,000 or so clones, around four fifths of them appearing once. The CDR3 consists of 13 residues. Germline V gene lookup returns CDR1 SGHAT and CDR2 FQNNGV. J gave up 3 bases and V 5 bases, and 4 bases lay outside the gene matches. The rearrangement uses TRBV11-2 and TRBJ2-7; 7 bases align to TRBD1. The sample taken for sequencing was peripheral blood. This sequence originates from a woman aged 50 to 65 with acute or convalescent COVID-19. Written as DNA, the CDR3 is TGTGCCAGCAGCCCGGACAGGAACTACGAGCAGTACTTC. Translating gives CASSPDRNYEQYF.